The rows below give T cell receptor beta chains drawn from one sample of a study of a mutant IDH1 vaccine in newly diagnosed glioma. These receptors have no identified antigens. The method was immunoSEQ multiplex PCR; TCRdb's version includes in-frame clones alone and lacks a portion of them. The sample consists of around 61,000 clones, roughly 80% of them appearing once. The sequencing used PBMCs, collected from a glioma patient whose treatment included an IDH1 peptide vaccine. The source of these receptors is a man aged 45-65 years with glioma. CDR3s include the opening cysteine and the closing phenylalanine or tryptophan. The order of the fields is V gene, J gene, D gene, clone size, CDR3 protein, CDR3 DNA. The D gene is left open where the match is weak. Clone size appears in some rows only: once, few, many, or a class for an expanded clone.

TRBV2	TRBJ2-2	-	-	CASTGVSGTGELFF	TGTGCCAGCACCGGGGTGTCGGGCACCGGGGAGCTGTTTTTT
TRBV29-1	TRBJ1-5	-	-	CSVKGTTEGQPQHF	TGCAGCGTAAAGGGGACAACCGAGGGGCAGCCCCAGCATTTT
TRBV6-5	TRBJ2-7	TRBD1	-	CASSYGTGAYEQYF	TGTGCCAGCAGTTACGGGACAGGGGCCTACGAGCAGTACTTC
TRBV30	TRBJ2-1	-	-	CAWSVEGNEQFF	TGTGCCTGGAGTGTAGAAGGGAATGAGCAGTTCTTC
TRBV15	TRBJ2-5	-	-	CATSRGRQETQYF	TGTGCCACCAGCAGAGGACGGCAAGAGACCCAGTACTTC
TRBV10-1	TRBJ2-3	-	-	CASSESISPPTDTQYF	TGCGCCAGCAGTGAGTCGATTTCCCCCCCGACAGATACGCAGTATTTT
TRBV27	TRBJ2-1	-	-	CASSPANNEQFF	TGTGCCAGCAGCCCAGCAAACAATGAGCAGTTCTTC
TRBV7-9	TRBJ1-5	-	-	CASSSRGSNQPQHF	TGTGCCAGCAGCTCCCGAGGTAGCAATCAGCCCCAGCATTTT
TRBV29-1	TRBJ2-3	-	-	CSAVEGIRDTQYF	TGCAGCGCTGTGGAGGGCATTAGAGATACGCAGTATTTT
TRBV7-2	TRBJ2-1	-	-	CASSSATVYNEQFF	TGTGCCAGCAGCTCCGCGACAGTTTATAATGAGCAGTTCTTC
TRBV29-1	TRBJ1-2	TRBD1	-	CSGKGQGGGYTF	TGCAGCGGGAAGGGACAGGGAGGAGGCTACACCTTC
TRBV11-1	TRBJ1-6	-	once	CASSLRAYNSPLHF	TGTGCCAGCAGCCTCCGGGCGTATAATTCACCCCTCCACTTT
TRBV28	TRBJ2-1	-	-	CASSGDSGRRNEQFF	TGTGCCAGCAGTGGGGACTCCGGACGTCGCAATGAGCAGTTCTTC
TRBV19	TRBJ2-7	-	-	CASGAYYEQYF	TGTGCCAGCGGGGCTTACTACGAGCAGTACTTC
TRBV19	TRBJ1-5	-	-	CASSRGGENQPQHF	TGTGCCAGTAGTAGGGGAGGAGAGAATCAGCCCCAGCATTTT
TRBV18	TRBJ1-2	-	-	CASSAPNGIGRNYGYTF	TGTGCCAGCTCAGCTCCGAACGGCATAGGGAGAAACTATGGCTACACCTTC
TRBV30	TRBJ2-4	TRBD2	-	CAWSVGSGGAGVIQYF	TGTGCCTGGAGTGTGGGTAGCGGGGGGGCCGGGGTCATTCAGTACTTC
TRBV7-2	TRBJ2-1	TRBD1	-	CASSSDRGEYNEQFF	TGTGCCAGCAGCTCCGACAGGGGAGAGTACAATGAGCAGTTCTTC
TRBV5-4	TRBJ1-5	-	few	CASSLGENQPQHF	TGTGCCAGCAGCTTGGGAGAAAATCAGCCCCAGCATTTT
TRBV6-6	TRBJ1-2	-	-	CASSSLRGLYGYTF	TGTGCCAGCTCCTCCCTCAGGGGTCTCTATGGCTACACCTTC
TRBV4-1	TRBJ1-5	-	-	CASSQADNQPQHF	TGCGCCAGCAGCCAAGCCGACAATCAGCCCCAGCATTTT
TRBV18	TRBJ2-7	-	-	CASSPRGLEQYF	TGTGCCAGCTCACCAAGGGGCCTCGAGCAGTACTTC
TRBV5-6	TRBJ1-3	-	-	CASSSRRSSSGNTIYF	TGTGCCAGCAGCTCGAGGCGTTCAAGCTCTGGAAACACCATATATTTT
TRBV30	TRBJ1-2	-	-	CAWRGAGYGYTF	TGTGCCTGGAGGGGAGCGGGCTATGGCTACACCTTC
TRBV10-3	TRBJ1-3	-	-	CAISLNSGNTIYF	TGTGCCATCAGTTTGAACTCTGGAAACACCATATATTTT
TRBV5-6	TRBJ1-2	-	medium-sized	CASSLSRTSGYTF	TGTGCCAGCAGCTTAAGCCGGACCTCGGGCTACACCTTC
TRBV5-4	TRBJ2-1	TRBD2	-	CASSWGRGGNEQFF	TGTGCCAGCAGCTGGGGGCGGGGGGGCAATGAGCAGTTCTTC
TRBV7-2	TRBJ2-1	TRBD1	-	CASSSGDRVYNEQFF	TGTGCCAGCAGCTCGGGGGACAGGGTCTACAATGAGCAGTTCTTC
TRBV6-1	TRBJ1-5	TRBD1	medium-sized	CASSVSGQNNQPQHF	TGTGCCAGCAGTGTATCGGGACAGAACAATCAGCCCCAGCATTTT
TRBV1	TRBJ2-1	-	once	CTSSQDISLGGGRSLEFF	TGCACCAGCAGCCAAGATATTAGTTTGGGGGGGGGAAGGAGTTTGGAGTTCTTC
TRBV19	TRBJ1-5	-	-	CASSSDGISGQPQHF	TGTGCCAGTAGTTCAGACGGCATCAGCGGTCAGCCCCAGCATTTT
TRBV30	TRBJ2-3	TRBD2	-	CASSSGGGQDTQYF	TGTGCTTCGTCGTCGGGGGGGGGCCAAGATACGCAGTATTTT
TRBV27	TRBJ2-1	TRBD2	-	CASSTPLAGQFF	TGTGCCAGCAGTACCCCTCTAGCGGGACAGTTCTTC
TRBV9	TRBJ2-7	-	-	CASSVAHSYEQYF	TGTGCCAGCAGCGTAGCCCATTCCTACGAGCAGTACTTC
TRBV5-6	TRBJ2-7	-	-	CASSLGQGNSYEQYF	TGTGCCAGCAGCTTGGGGCAGGGCAACTCCTACGAGCAGTACTTC
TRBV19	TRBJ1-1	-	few	CASKTGPEAFF	TGTGCCAGTAAGACAGGTCCTGAAGCTTTCTTT
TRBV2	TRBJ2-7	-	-	CASSVRYEQYF	TGTGCCAGCAGTGTTAGGTACGAGCAGTACTTC
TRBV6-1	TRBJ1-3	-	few	CASRKAGSGNTIYF	TGTGCCAGCCGGAAGGCAGGCTCTGGAAACACCATATATTTT
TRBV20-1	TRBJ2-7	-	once	CSATQLYEQYF	TGCAGTGCTACTCAACTCTACGAGCAGTACTTC
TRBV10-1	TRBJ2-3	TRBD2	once	CASSGPTSGGSPFTDTQYF	TGCGCCAGCAGTGGCCCTACTAGCGGGGGGTCCCCCTTCACAGATACGCAGTATTTT
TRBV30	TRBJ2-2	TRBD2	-	CAWRALAGRNTGELFF	TGTGCCTGGAGAGCGCTAGCGGGGAGGAACACCGGGGAGCTGTTTTTT
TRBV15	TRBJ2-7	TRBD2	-	CATSRASSGGRYEQYF	TGTGCCACCAGCAGAGCGTCTAGCGGGGGTCGCTACGAGCAGTACTTC
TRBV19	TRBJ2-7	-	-	CASSMTPSATYEQYF	TGTGCCAGTAGTATGACACCTAGCGCGACCTACGAGCAGTACTTC
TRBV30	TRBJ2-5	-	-	CAWSTGQETQYF	TGTGCCTGGTCCACAGGCCAAGAGACCCAGTACTTC